This T cell receptor (beta chain) was found in a study of patients and donors after allogeneic stem cell transplantation. The table lists this clonotype with a few counts. TCRdb reanalysed the RT-PCR reads using MiXCR and keeps one entry per CDR3 protein. The table shows some 880,000 distinct CDR3 sequences, with over 15% occurring only once. The receptor comes from a human donor who was either an allogeneic HSCT recipient or a stem cell or donor lymphocyte infusion donor (not recorded which). It is not recorded whose cells these are; they may come from a transplant donor. Sequencing was done on a sample of blood, either unsorted or a sorted T cell fraction (not recorded which).

The CDR3 reads CASSQGQGWNEKLFF. The CDR3 bases are TGCGCCAGCAGCCAGGGACAGGGATGGAATGAAAAACTGTTTTTT. The rearrangement links TRBV4-3 to TRBJ1-4, with TRBD1 identical over 9 bases. CDR1 LGHNA and CDR2 YSLEER come from the germline V gene. The CDR3 length is 15 residues. The V segment lost 3 bases and the J segment 5 bases; nucleotides outside the gene matches: 4.